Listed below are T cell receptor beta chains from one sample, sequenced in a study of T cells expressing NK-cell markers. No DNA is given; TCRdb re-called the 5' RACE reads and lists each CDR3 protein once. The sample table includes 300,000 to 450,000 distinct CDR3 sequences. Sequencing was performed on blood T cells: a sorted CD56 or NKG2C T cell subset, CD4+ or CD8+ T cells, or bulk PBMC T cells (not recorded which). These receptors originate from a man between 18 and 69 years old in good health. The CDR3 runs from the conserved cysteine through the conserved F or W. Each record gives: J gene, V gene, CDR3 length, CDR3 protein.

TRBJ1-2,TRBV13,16,CASSLEGRAGAYGYTF
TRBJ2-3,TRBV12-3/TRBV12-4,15,CASSSWGEETDTQYF
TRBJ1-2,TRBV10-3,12,CAISPQGYGYTF
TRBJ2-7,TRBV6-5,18,CASSYSFRRGESSYEQYF
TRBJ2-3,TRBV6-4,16,CASSDSMAGGIDTQYF
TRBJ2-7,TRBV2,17,CASSEVGAGTRSYEQYF
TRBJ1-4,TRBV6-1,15,CASSAYRGPNEKLFF
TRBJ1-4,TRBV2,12,CASGRVEEKLFF
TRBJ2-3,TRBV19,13,CASSMDGADTQYF
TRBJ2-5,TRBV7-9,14,CASSVTLLQETQYF
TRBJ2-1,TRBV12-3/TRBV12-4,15,CASNRRDRDYNEQFF
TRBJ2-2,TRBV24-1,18,CATSESLGRADNTGELFF
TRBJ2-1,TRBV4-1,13,CASSQERSGEQFF
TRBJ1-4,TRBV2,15,CASTERGPWNEKLFF
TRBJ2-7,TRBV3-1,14,CASSLTGEAWEQYF
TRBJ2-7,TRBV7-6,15,CASSPWTGEVNEQYF
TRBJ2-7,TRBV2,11,CASVGGYEQYF
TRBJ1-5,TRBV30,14,CAWSQGHYNQPQHF
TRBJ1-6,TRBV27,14,CATRQETYNSPLHF
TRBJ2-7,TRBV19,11,CASTSGAKQYF
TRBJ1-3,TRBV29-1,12,CSVEQNGNTIYF
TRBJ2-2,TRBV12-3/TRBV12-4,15,CASSLTGGAPGELFF
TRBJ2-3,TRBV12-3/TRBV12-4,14,CASSWTSETDTQYF